These 26 T cell receptor beta chains were sequenced from one sample in a study of cytomegalovirus exposure and HLA in healthy donors. Amplification used 60 Vbeta primers and 13 Jbeta primers. The repertoire was sequenced with immunoSEQ multiplex PCR; TCRdb's copy has only in-frame clones and lacks some. The table lists 110,000 or so clones, roughly four fifths of them singletons. The specimen was PBMCs. These receptors all stem from a middle-aged man in good health and CMV-seronegative.

This chain uses TRBV9 with TRBJ1-4; the match to TRBD1 covers 7 bases. CDR3 length: 16 amino acids. J lost 7 bases, V lost 0 bases, and 9 bases had no gene match. The germline V gene has CDR1 SGDLS and CDR2 YYNGEE. CDR3: CASSVGRQGVGEKLFF. The CDR3 DNA sequence: TGTGCCAGCAGCGTAGGCCGTCAGGGGGTTGGTGAAAAACTGTTTTTT.

The CDR3 region is CATQRFMLGSNQPQHF. The CDR3 nucleotides read TGTGCCACCCAGAGATTTATGCTGGGCAGCAATCAGCCCCAGCATTTT. The chain carries TRBV27 and TRBJ1-5; D not certain. Germline CDR1 MNHEY, CDR2 SMNVEV (reference sequence). This CDR3 spans 16 amino acids. V was clipped by 10 bases and J by 1 base, with 20 bases between them.

Concerning this clone itself: A read error may account for a junction end that differs from germline. V usage is TRBV7-9 and J usage is TRBJ2-6; TRBD1 matches at 8 bases. The V gene's germline CDR1 is SEHNR and CDR2 FQNEAQ (reference sequence). The length of the CDR3 is 15 residues. The CDR3 DNA reads as TGTGCCAGCAGCTCAGGGGGCTCTGGGGCCAACGCCCTGACTTTC. Amino acids: CASSSGGSGANALTF.

The V call is TRBV5-1, the J call TRBJ1-1; D is uncertain. The CDR3 is made up of 14 amino acids. Germline V CDR1 and CDR2: SGHRS, YFSETQ. V dropped 0 bases and J dropped 1 base, with 7 bases sitting between them. CDR3 in amino acids: CASSLVSENTEAFF. The CDR3 nucleotides are TGCGCCAGCAGCTTGGTCTCAGAGAACACTGAAGCTTTCTTT.

The V call is TRBV30, the J call TRBJ2-1; TRBD2 might be the D (6 bases). The ends were cut back, 4 bases at V and 6 bases at J, with 16 bases in the middle. Germline V lookup: CDR1 GTSNPN, CDR2 SVGIG (reference sequence). The CDR3 is made up of 14 amino acids. In nucleotides, the CDR3 is TGTGCCTGGATCTCCCCGGGACTCGTCAATGAGCAGTTCTTC. Translation gives CAWISPGLVNEQFF.

J is TRBJ1-2 and V is TRBV6-5; 11 nucleotides align to TRBD1. CDR3 size: 14 residues. Germline CDR1 MNHEY, CDR2 SVGAGI. Trimming took 5 bases from V and 4 from J; bases not matched to a gene: 3. In nucleotides, the CDR3 is TGTGCCAGCAGTCCCGGGACAGGGGGCTATGGCTACACCTTC. It yields the protein CASSPGTGGYGYTF.

CDR3 DNA sequence: TGTGCCAGCTCACCTCGACAGGGCGAGCAGTACTTC. It is translated as CASSPRQGEQYF. The J gene is TRBJ2-7, the V gene TRBV18; TRBD1 matches at 7 bases. CDR1 and CDR2 (germline): KGHSH, LQKENI. The CDR3 covers 12 residues. Trimming at V came to 3 bases and at J to 6 bases, leaving 2 bases not matched to a gene. The whole variable domain, remainder taken from reference TRBV18 and TRBJ2-7, is NAGVMQNPRHLVRRRGQEARLRCSPMKGHSHVYWYRQLPEEGLKFMVYLQKENIIDESGMPKERFSAEFPKEGPSILRIQQVVRGDSAAYFCASSPRQGEQYFGPGTRLTVT.

The chain uses TRBV7-9 and TRBJ1-2; TRBD1 is a possible D gene (5 bases). V was clipped by 4 bases and J by 12 bases, with 21 bases between them. The CDR3 totals 14 residues. Per germline, CDR1 SEHNR and CDR2 FQNEAQ (reference sequence). CDR3: CASSSFNLQGRHTF. In nucleotides, the CDR3 is TGTGCCAGCAGCTCGTTTAACCTTCAGGGCCGGCACACCTTC.

The genes are TRBV10-2 and TRBJ2-1, with 9 bases matching TRBD2. The junction had 7 bases not matched to a gene; V was cut back by 7 bases and J by 6 bases. This CDR3 is 14 amino acids long. Germline V gives CDR1 WSHSY, CDR2 SAAADI. The CDR3, as DNA: TGCGCCAGCAAGGTAGCGGGGGCCTTCAATGAGCAGTTCTTC. Its protein product is CASKVAGAFNEQFF.

The chain combines TRBV18 with TRBJ2-5; D call uncertain. This CDR3 comprises 13 residues. The V and J ends lost 3 bases and 2 bases respectively, with 7 bases between them. Per the germline V gene, CDR1 is KGHSH and CDR2 is LQKENI. The CDR3 is CASSPDIQETQYF. The DNA of the CDR3 is TGTGCCAGCTCACCCGACATTCAAGAGACCCAGTACTTC.

The gene calls are TRBV5-5 and TRBJ2-3; D may be TRBD1 (5 bases). V was clipped by 2 bases and J by 1 base, with 8 bases between them. The V gene's germline CDR1 is SGHKS and CDR2 YYEKEE (reference sequence). The CDR3 is made up of 14 amino acids. The CDR3 region has the DNA TGTGCCAGCAGCTTTATACAGGGCACAGATACGCAGTATTTT. It codes for CASSFIQGTDTQYF.

The chain carries TRBV5-1 and TRBJ2-7, with a weak D call TRBD2 (6 bases). This CDR3 comprises 14 residues. Per the germline V gene, CDR1 is SGHRS and CDR2 is YFSETQ. Trimming took 4 bases from V and 4 from J, leaving 15 bases between them. The CDR3 reads CASSLDPSGYEQYF. In DNA form, the CDR3 reads TGCGCCAGCAGCCTTGATCCAAGCGGGTACGAGCAGTACTTC.

This chain connects TRBV27 to TRBJ2-6; 12 bases are a match to TRBD1. The CDR3 is 17 amino acids. The germline V gene encodes CDR1 MNHEY and CDR2 SMNVEV (reference sequence). Unmatched junction bases numbered 6, after V lost 8 bases and J lost 1 base. The CDR3 DNA reads TGTGCCAGCCGGCCGGGACAGGGGGCGTCTGGGGCCAACGTCCTGACTTTC. This codes for CASRPGQGASGANVLTF.

This chain links TRBV18 with TRBJ1-5, with TRBD1 matching 7 bases. The CDR3 has 17 residues. The V and J ends lost 0 bases and 3 bases, in that order; junction bases with no gene match: 8. Germline CDR1 reads KGHSH; CDR2 reads LQKENI. The CDR3 here is CASSPPATGRSNQPQHF. In nucleotides, the CDR3 is TGTGCCAGCTCACCACCCGCGACAGGGAGGTCCAATCAGCCCCAGCATTTT. Complete variable domain (other parts from reference TRBV18 and TRBJ1-5): NAGVMQNPRHLVRRRGQEARLRCSPMKGHSHVYWYRQLPEEGLKFMVYLQKENIIDESGMPKERFSAEFPKEGPSILRIQQVVRGDSAAYFCASSPPATGRSNQPQHFGDGTRLSIL.

This sequence joins TRBV5-5 and TRBJ2-1; TRBD2 matches 8 bases. Losses at the gene ends were 4 bases for V and 0 bases for J; bases not matched to a gene: 6. The CDR3 has 16 amino acids. The germline CDR1 and CDR2 sequences are SGHKS and YYEKEE (reference sequence). The chain's CDR3 is CASSVKRESSYNEQFF. The CDR3 coding sequence is TGTGCCAGCAGCGTGAAGCGGGAGAGCTCCTACAATGAGCAGTTCTTC.

The J gene is TRBJ2-7, the V gene TRBV5-8, with D possibly being TRBD1 (6 bases). The CDR3 spans 13 residues. Trimming pared 7 bases from V and 0 bases from J, leaving 11 bases between. The germline gives CDR1 SGHTS, CDR2 YDEGEE. CDR3 nucleotide sequence: TGTGCCAGCGGCCACAGGGACTCCTACGAGCAGTACTTC. Amino acid sequence: CASGHRDSYEQYF.

CDR3 region: CASSAPGTSWPEQFF. The CDR3 coding sequence is TGTGCCAGCAGCGCGCCCGGGACTAGCTGGCCTGAGCAGTTCTTC. The V call is TRBV9, the J call TRBJ2-1, with 9 bases that match TRBD2. CDR3 length: 15 amino acids. CDR1 and CDR2 from the germline V gene are SGDLS and YYNGEE. The V segment lost 3 bases and the J segment 9 bases; nucleotides outside the gene matches: 10.

The CDR3 DNA reads as TGTGCCAGCAGTTACTCTGCTAGTAATGAGCAGTTCTTC. It yields the protein CASSYSASNEQFF. The V and J genes are TRBV6-6 and TRBJ2-1; D is unresolved. The length of the CDR3 is 13 residues. Germline V CDR1 and CDR2: MNHNY, SVGAGI (reference sequence). Deletions cut 0 bases from V and 7 bases from J, with 7 bases between.

The chain joins TRBV6-5 to TRBJ1-2, with 8 bases that match TRBD1. The CDR3 length is 16 residues. Germline CDR1 reads MNHEY; CDR2 reads SVGAGI. The trim removed 0 bases at V and 4 bases at J, leaving 7 bases unmatched. CDR3 in amino acids: CASSYSRTGRGYGYTF. CDR3 coding DNA: TGTGCCAGCAGTTACTCGAGGACAGGGAGAGGCTATGGCTACACCTTC.

The chain couples TRBV4-3 to TRBJ2-1; TRBD2 aligns across 8 bases. V trimming: 3 bases; J trimming: 0 bases; junction bases outside the gene matches: 4. The CDR3 totals 16 residues. Germline V lookup: CDR1 LGHNA, CDR2 YSLEER. In nucleotides, the CDR3 is TGCGCCAGCAGCCAGACTAGCGCTAGCTCCTACAATGAGCAGTTCTTC. The encoded protein is CASSQTSASSYNEQFF.

The J gene is TRBJ2-1, the V gene TRBV5-4; D is perhaps TRBD2 (5 bases). Trimming took 1 base from V and 2 from J, leaving 22 bases between them. This CDR3 is built from 19 residues. Germline CDR1 is SGHNT and CDR2 is YYREEE (reference sequence). The CDR3 loop is CASSLTRGSAYMTYNEQFF. The CDR3 DNA follows: TGTGCCAGCAGCTTGACTAGAGGGTCAGCCTACATGACCTACAATGAGCAGTTCTTC.

The J gene is TRBJ2-6, the V gene TRBV6-1; 8 bases line up with TRBD2. Per the germline V gene, CDR1 is MNHNS and CDR2 is SASEGT. The CDR3 runs to 14 residues. V was pared by 8 bases and J by 1 base, with 1 base of the junction left unmatched. CDR3: CASGTRSGANVLTF. The CDR3, as DNA: TGTGCCAGCGGGACTAGGTCTGGGGCCAACGTCCTGACTTTC.

This clone occurred once. V and J are TRBV5-4 and TRBJ1-2, with D perhaps TRBD1 (5 bases). Trimming took 0 bases from V and 5 from J, leaving 17 bases between them. The CDR3 consists of 16 residues. Germline-derived CDR1 and CDR2 are SGHNT and YYREEE (reference sequence). CDR3 nucleotide sequence: TGTGCCAGCAGCTTGGGTTCGCCAGGGCAAGAGTATGGCTACACCTTC. It specifies CASSLGSPGQEYGYTF.

The chain couples TRBV5-6 to TRBJ2-1; D unclear. V lost 6 bases and J lost 1, with 5 bases in between. Germline V CDR1 and CDR2: SGHDT, YYEEEE. This CDR3 is built from 12 residues. CDR3 sequence reads: CASTDSYNEQFF. The CDR3 DNA sequence: TGTGCCAGCACAGATTCCTACAATGAGCAGTTCTTC.

The chain is built from TRBV7-2 and TRBJ2-3, with D maybe TRBD1 (5 bases). The CDR3 covers 12 residues. From germline, CDR1 is SGHTA and CDR2 FQGNSA. V dropped 7 bases and J dropped 4 bases, with 9 bases sitting between them. The CDR3 DNA sequence: TGTGCCAGCACCCCAGGGTCAGATACGCAGTATTTT. Protein sequence: CASTPGSDTQYF.

The rearrangement links TRBV6-5 to TRBJ1-2, with 8 bases matching TRBD1. This CDR3 comprises 14 residues. Germline V gene sequence: CDR1 MNHEY, CDR2 SVGAGI. J was trimmed by 6 bases and V by 6 bases; bases with no gene match: 9. The CDR3 coding sequence is TGTGCCAGCAGAAACGACAGGGGTAGTAATGGCTACACCTTC. Residues: CASRNDRGSNGYTF.